This TCR beta chain derives from a study of cytomegalovirus exposure and HLA in healthy donors. Points from the study as a whole: TCR beta chains numbering 164 were designated cytomegalovirus-associated. A classifier reportedly called cytomegalovirus status with high sensitivity and specificity.

In germline, CDR1 is MNHNY, CDR2 SVGAGI (reference sequence). V lost 2 bases and J lost 4, with 12 bases in between. This CDR3 spans 15 amino acids. Concerning this clone: Its target is not known.

Sequenced by immunoSEQ multiplex PCR; TCRdb stores in-frame clones only, minus some. The sample includes over 100,000 clones, roughly 94% of them seen just once. V and J are TRBV6-6 and TRBJ2-1, with a tentative D call TRBD2 (6 bases). Source material: PBMCs. This TCR came from a woman aged 18-29 years in good health and CMV-seronegative. The CDR3 nucleotides are TGTGCCAGCAGTTACGGGGTAGCGGCATACAATGAGCAGTTCTTC. Amino acid sequence: CASSYGVAAYNEQFF.